A single sample is the source of the 9 T cell receptor beta chains below, sequenced in a study of blood T cell repertoires in COVID-19. Clones were read by immunoSEQ multiplex PCR, and TCRdb kept only the in-frame ones, dropping some. The sample has over 150,000 clones; roughly 89% are singletons. The sequenced material came from peripheral blood. The receptors were sampled from a woman aged 55 to 70 who had recovered from COVID-19.

The rearrangement links TRBV19 to TRBJ1-2; D not certain. Trimming removed 5 bases at V and 4 bases at J, with 14 bases between. This CDR3 contains 14 residues. Looked up from germline, CDR1 is LNHDA and CDR2 is SQIVND (reference sequence). CDR3 in amino acids: CASSAASVIYGYTF. For the CDR3, the DNA is TGTGCCAGTAGTGCGGCTTCAGTGATCTATGGCTACACCTTC.

The chain couples TRBV6-4 to TRBJ1-6; TRBD1 aligns across 8 bases. V was clipped by 2 bases and J by 0 bases; unmatched bases: 6. The CDR3 sequence is 18 residues long. CDR1 and CDR2 (germline): MRHNA, SNTAGT. The CDR3 DNA sequence: TGTGCCAGCAGTGACGGATGGGACAGGAGCTCCTATAATTCACCCCTCCACTTT. It codes for CASSDGWDRSSYNSPLHF.

The chain employs TRBV28 and TRBJ2-1; D might be TRBD2 (6 bases). CDR3 size: 15 residues. CDR1 is MDHEN and CDR2 is SYDVKM in the germline V gene. The ends were cut back, 3 bases at V and 7 bases at J, with 16 bases in the middle. The CDR3 DNA is TGTGCCAGCAGTTTGGCGGCCGCCCGGGGGAATGAGCAGTTCTTC. Its protein product is CASSLAAARGNEQFF.

This chain uses TRBV7-9 with TRBJ2-7; a weak D match, TRBD2 (5 bases). V lost 5 bases, J lost 2 bases, and 13 bases lay in between. CDR3 length: 14 residues. Germline V gene sequence: CDR1 SEHNR, CDR2 FQNEAQ (reference sequence). CDR3 sequence (DNA): TGTGCCAGCAGCGGGGAGAGCGTAGCCTACGAGCAGTACTTC. Translated, it gives CASSGESVAYEQYF.

J is TRBJ2-6 and V is TRBV28; 7 bases agree with TRBD2. This CDR3 contains 16 residues. Per germline, CDR1 MDHEN and CDR2 SYDVKM. Losses at the gene ends were 10 bases for V and 2 bases for J; bases not matched to a gene: 11. CDR3 in DNA: TGTGCCACCTCGGGGGGAGGAATCGCTGGGGCCAACGTCCTGACTTTC. It yields the protein CATSGGGIAGANVLTF.

This chain joins TRBV12-3 or TRBV12-4 and TRBJ1-1; D uncertain. The CDR3 contains 12 residues. Trimming left V 3 bases short and J 10 bases short, with 12 bases between. The CDR3 DNA reads as TGTGCCAGCAGTTTCAGAGGGATCACAGCTTTCTTT. Its translation: CASSFRGITAFF.

The chain uses TRBV6-4 and TRBJ1-5; D not certain. Germline values: CDR1 MRHNA, CDR2 SNTAGT. The V and J ends lost 3 bases and 7 bases respectively, with 10 bases between them. The CDR3 length is 13 residues. CDR3 DNA: TGTGCCAGCAGTGAAACTCCGGGGCAGCCCCAGCATTTT. Translated: CASSETPGQPQHF.

The chain has TRBV4-2 and TRBJ1-2; the match to TRBD1 covers 7 bases. V was clipped by 0 bases and J by 4 bases; unmatched bases: 11. CDR3 length equals 17 residues. Germline V gene data show CDR1 as LGHNA and CDR2 as YNFKEQ. The CDR3 DNA reads TGTGCCAGCAGCCAAGACCCCAAAGGGGGCGCTTCCTATGGCTACACCTTC. It codes for CASSQDPKGGASYGYTF.

This chain connects TRBV2 to TRBJ2-5, with D possibly being TRBD1 (6 bases). The CDR3 contains 13 residues. Germline lookup yields CDR1 SNHLY and CDR2 FYNNEI. Trimming removed 7 bases at V and 4 bases at J, with 13 bases between. The CDR3 DNA follows: TGTGCCAGCAATTCGGACAGCAGAGAGACCCAGTACTTC. It specifies CASNSDSRETQYF.